This TCR beta chain was documented in a study of T cell responses to AZD1222 COVID-19 vaccine. The study's findings and limits: Donors in the cohort were predominantly white British and more often female, and clonal diversity was possibly underestimated. None of the repertoires were sampled until the peak T cell response had passed. It was only a handful of AZD1222 recipients who were seropositive at baseline.

Germline lookup yields CDR1 SGHDT and CDR2 YYEEEE. Trimming removed 7 bases from V and 6 bases from J, with 10 bases in between. The CDR3 contains 11 residues. In the case of this clone: Its matching antigen is unknown.

Here immunoSEQ multiplex PCR was the method, and the copy in TCRdb shows in-frame clones only, minus some. The sample lists some 110,000 clones; about 89% were seen once. The starting material was peripheral blood, obtained 28 days after the second dose of the MenACWY control vaccine. This receptor was obtained from an adult who received the MenACWY meningococcal vaccine as a control. This chain joins TRBV5-6 and TRBJ1-1; D remains ambiguous. The CDR3 DNA sequence: TGTGCCAGCGGCGAGGGAGCTGAAGCTTTCTTT. Residues: CASGEGAEAFF.